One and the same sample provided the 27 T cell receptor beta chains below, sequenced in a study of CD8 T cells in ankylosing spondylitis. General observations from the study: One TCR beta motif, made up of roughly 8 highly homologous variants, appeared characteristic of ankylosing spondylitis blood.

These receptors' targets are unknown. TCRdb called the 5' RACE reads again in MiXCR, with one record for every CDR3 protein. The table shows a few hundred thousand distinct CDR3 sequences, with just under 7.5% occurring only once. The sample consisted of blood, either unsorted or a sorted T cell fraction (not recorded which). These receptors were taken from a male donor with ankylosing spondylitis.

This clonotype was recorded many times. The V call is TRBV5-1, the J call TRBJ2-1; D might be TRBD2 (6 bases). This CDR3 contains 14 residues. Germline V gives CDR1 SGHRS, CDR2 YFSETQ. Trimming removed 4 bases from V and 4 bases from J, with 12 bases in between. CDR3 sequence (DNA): TGCGCCAGCAGCCCCTCGGGACTTTACAATGAGCAGTTCTTC. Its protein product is CASSPSGLYNEQFF.

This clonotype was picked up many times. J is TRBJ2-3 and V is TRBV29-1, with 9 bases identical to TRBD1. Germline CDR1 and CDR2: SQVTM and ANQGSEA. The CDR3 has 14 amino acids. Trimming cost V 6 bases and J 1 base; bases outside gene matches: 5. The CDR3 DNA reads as TGCAGCGTAGAACAGGGGGCGCGCACAGATACGCAGTATTTT. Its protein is CSVEQGARTDTQYF.

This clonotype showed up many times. The CDR3 spells CAIRLGAGELFF. In DNA form, the CDR3 reads TGTGCCATCCGTTTGGGAGCCGGGGAGCTGTTTTTT. The genes are TRBV10-3 and TRBJ2-2; perhaps TRBD2 as D (5 bases). Germline CDR1 and CDR2: ENHRY and SYGVKD. The V and J ends lost 8 bases and 6 bases respectively, with 10 bases between them. The CDR3 has 12 residues.

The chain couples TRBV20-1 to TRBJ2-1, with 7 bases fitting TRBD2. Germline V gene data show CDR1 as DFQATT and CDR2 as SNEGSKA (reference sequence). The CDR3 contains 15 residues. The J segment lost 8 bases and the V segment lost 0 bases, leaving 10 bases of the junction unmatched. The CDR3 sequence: CSARDLYSSGDEQFF. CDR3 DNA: TGCAGTGCTAGAGATCTCTATTCAAGCGGGGATGAGCAGTTCTTC.

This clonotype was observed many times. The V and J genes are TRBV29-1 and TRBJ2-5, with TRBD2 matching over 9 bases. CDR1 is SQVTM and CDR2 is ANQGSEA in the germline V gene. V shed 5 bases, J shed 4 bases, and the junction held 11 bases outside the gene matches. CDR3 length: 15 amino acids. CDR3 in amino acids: CSVRTSGRRGETQYF. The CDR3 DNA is TGCAGCGTTAGAACTAGCGGGCGAAGGGGAGAGACCCAGTACTTC.

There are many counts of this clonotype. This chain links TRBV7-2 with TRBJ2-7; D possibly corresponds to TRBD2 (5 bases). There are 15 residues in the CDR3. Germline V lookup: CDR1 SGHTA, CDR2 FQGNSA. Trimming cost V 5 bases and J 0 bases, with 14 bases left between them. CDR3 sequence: CASSASTSSSYEQYF. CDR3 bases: TGTGCCAGCAGCGCTAGCACTTCCAGCTCCTACGAGCAGTACTTC.

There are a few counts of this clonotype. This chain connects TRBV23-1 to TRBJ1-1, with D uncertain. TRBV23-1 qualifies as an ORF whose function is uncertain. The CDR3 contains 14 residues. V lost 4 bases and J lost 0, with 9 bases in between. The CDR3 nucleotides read TGCGCCAGCAGTCTCGCCAGCTTGAACACTGAAGCTTTCTTT. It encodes CASSLASLNTEAFF.

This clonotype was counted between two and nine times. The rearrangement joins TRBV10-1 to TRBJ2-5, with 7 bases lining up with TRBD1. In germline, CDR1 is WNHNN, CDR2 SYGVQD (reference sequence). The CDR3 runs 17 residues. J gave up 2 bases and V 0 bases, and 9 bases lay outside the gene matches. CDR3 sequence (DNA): TGCGCCAGCAGTGAGTCGATTCAGGGACAGCTACAAGAGACCCAGTACTTC. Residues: CASSESIQGQLQETQYF.

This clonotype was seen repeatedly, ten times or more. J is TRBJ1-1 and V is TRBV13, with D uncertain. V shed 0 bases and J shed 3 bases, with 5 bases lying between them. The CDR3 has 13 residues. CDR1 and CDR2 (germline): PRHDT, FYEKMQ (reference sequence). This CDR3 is CASSLGLDTEAFF. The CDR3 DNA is TGTGCCAGCAGCTTAGGGTTGGACACTGAAGCTTTCTTT.

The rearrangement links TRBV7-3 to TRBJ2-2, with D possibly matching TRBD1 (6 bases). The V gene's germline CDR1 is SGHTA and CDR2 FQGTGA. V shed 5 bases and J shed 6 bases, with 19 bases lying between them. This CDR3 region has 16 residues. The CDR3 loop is CASSPVTGPSSGELFF. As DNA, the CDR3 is TGTGCCAGCAGCCCCGTGACAGGCCCTTCATCCGGGGAGCTGTTTTTT.

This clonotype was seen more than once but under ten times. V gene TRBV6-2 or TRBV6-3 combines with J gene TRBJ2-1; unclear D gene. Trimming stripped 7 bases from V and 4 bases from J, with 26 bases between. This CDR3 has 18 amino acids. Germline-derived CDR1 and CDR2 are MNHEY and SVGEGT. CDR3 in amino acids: CASNHPDLEVGIYNEQFF. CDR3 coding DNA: TGTGCCAGCAATCACCCCGACCTCGAGGTAGGGATTTACAATGAGCAGTTCTTC.

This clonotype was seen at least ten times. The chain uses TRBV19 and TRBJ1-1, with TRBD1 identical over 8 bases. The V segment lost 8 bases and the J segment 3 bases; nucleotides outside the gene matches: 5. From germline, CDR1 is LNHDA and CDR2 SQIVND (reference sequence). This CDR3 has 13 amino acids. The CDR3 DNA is TGTGCCAGTGACAGGGGTTTTTACACTGAAGCTTTCTTT. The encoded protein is CASDRGFYTEAFF.

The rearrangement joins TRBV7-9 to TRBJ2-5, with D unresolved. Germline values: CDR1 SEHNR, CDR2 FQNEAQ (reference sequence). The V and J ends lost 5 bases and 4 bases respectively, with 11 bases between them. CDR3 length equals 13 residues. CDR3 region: CASSPGSGETQYF. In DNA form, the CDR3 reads TGTGCCAGCAGCCCCGGGTCGGGAGAGACCCAGTACTTC.

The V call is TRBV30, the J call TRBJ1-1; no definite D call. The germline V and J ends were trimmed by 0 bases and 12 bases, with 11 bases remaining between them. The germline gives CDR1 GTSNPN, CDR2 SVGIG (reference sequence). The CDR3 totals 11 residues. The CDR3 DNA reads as TGTGCCTGGAGTGTCGGATGGTTGACTTTCTTT. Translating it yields CAWSVGWLTFF. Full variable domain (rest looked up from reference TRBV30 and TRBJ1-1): SQTIHQWPATLVQPVGSPLSLECTVEGTSNPNLYWYRQAAGRGLQLLFYSVGIGQISSEVPQNLSASRPQDRQFILSSKKLLLSDSGFYLCAWSVGWLTFFGQGTRLTVV.

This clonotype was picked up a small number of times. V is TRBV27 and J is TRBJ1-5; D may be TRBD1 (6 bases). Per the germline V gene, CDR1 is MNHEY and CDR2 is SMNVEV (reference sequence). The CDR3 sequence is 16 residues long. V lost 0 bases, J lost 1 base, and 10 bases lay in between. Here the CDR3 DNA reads TGTGCCAGCAGTTTATCTCCCAGGGGAAGCAATCAGCCCCAGCATTTT. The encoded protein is CASSLSPRGSNQPQHF.

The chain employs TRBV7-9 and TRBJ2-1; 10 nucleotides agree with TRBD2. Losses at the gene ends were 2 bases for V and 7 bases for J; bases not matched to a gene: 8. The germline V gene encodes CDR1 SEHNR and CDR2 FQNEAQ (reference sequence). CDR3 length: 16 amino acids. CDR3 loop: CASSLPASGSRNEQFF. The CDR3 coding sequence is TGTGCCAGCAGCTTACCTGCTAGCGGGAGTAGAAATGAGCAGTTCTTC.

CDR3 nucleotides: TGTGCCAGTAGACAGGGGTTGACCCAGTACTTC. Translating it yields CASRQGLTQYF. The V gene is TRBV7-2, the J gene TRBJ2-5; 8 bases are shared with TRBD1. The germline V gene encodes CDR1 SGHTA and CDR2 FQGNSA. The CDR3 consists of 11 residues. The J segment lost 7 bases and the V segment lost 9 bases, leaving 4 bases of the junction unmatched.

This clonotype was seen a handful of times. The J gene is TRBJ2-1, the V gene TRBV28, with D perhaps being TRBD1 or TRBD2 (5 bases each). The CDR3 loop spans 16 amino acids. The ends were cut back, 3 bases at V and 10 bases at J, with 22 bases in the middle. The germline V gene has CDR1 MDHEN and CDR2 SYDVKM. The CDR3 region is CASSFPPVSGTDEQFF. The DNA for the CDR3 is TGTGCCAGCAGTTTTCCGCCCGTTTCAGGGACGGACGAGCAGTTCTTC.

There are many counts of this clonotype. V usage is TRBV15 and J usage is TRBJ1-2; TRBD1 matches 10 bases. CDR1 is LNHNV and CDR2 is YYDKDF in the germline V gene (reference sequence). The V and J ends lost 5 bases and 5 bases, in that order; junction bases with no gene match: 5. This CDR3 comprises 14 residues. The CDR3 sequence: CATSPRTGGYGYTF. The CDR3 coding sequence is TGTGCCACCAGCCCCCGGACAGGGGGGTATGGCTACACCTTC. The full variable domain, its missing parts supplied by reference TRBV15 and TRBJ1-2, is DAMVIQNPRYQVTQFGKPVTLSCSQTLNHNVMYWYQQKSSQAPKLLFHYYDKDFNNEADTPDNFQSRRPNTSFCFLDIRSPGLGDTAMYLCATSPRTGGYGYTFGSGTRLTVV.

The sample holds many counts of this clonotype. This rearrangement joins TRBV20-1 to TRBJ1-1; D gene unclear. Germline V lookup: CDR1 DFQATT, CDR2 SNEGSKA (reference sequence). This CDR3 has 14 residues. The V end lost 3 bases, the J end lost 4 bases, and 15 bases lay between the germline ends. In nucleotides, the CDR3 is TGCAGTGCTAGTAACGCTCAACAGATCACTGAAGCTTTCTTT. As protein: CSASNAQQITEAFF.

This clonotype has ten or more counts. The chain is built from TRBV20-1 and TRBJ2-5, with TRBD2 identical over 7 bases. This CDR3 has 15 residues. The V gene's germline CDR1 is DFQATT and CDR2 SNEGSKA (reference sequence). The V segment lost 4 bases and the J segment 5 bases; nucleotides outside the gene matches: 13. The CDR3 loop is CSATQVWEGWETQYF. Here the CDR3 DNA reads TGCAGTGCTACTCAAGTGTGGGAGGGATGGGAGACCCAGTACTTC.

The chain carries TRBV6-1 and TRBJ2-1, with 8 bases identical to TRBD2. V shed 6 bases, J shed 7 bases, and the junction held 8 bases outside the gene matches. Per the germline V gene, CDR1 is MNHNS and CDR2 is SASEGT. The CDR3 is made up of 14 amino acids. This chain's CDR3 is CASSPGGGWNEQFF. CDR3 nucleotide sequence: TGTGCCAGCAGCCCCGGGGGGGGGTGGAATGAGCAGTTCTTC.

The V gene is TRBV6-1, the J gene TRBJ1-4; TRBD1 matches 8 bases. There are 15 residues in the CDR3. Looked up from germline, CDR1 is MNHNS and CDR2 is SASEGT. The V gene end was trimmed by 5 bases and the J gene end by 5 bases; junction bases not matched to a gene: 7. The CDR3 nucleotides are TGTGCCAGCAGTCTCGGGACAGGAGAGAATGAAAAACTGTTTTTT. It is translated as CASSLGTGENEKLFF.

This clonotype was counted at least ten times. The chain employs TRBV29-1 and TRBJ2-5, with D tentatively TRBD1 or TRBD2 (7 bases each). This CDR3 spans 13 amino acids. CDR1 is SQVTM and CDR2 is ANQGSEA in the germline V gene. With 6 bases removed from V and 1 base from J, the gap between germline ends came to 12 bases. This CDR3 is CSVAGGAQETQYF. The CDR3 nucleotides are TGCAGCGTCGCAGGGGGGGCCCAAGAGACCCAGTACTTC.

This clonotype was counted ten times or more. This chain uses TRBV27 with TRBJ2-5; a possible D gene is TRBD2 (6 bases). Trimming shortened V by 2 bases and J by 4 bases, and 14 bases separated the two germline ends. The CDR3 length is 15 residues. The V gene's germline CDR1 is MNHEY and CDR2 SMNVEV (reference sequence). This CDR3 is CASSLNNMGGETQYF. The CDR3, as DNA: TGTGCCAGCAGTTTAAATAATATGGGGGGAGAGACCCAGTACTTC.

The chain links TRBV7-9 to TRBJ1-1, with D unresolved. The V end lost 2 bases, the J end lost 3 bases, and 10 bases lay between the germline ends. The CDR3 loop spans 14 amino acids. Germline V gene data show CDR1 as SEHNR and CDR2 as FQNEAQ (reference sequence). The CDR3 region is CASSLFGLDTEAFF. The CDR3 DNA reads TGTGCCAGCAGCTTATTTGGGTTGGACACTGAAGCTTTCTTT.

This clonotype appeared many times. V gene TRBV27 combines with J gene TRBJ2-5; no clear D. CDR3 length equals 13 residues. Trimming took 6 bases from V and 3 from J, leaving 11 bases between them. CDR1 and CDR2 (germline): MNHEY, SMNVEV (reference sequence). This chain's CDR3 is CASRGLGEETQYF. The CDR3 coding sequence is TGTGCCAGCAGGGGGTTGGGTGAAGAGACCCAGTACTTC.